Listed below are T cell receptor beta chains from one sample, sequenced in a study of spatial heterogeneity in lung cancer. TCRdb re-derived calls from the 5' RACE reads in MiXCR, one entry per CDR3 protein. Among 75,000 to 85,000 distinct CDR3 sequences listed, approximately 20% were seen once. The sequencing used PBMCs, collected at surgery. The receptor set was obtained from a male donor with early-stage non-small cell lung cancer. Each CDR3 is given with its conserved first and last residue.

TRBJ2-5,TRBV11-3,CASSSQLGLGGTQYF
TRBJ1-4,TRBV19,CATNRGQANEKLFF
TRBJ2-6,TRBV4-2,CASSQDPFSGANVLTF
TRBJ2-3,TRBV5-1,CASSFSGEGTDTQYF
TRBJ2-2,TRBV7-2,CASSARQLARTGELFF
TRBJ2-5,TRBV2,CASTLNSQETQYF
TRBJ2-3,TRBV5-6,CASSLEGGPEDTQYF
TRBJ1-5,TRBV2,CASSFGPDNNQPQHF
TRBJ2-2,TRBV5-1,CASSLEGQVAGELFF
TRBJ1-1,TRBV6-4,CASSVLVGTEAFF
TRBJ1-2,TRBV5-4,CASSLARAADGYTF
TRBJ2-1,TRBV12-5,CASGLEVWRLAGAKSYNEQFF
TRBJ2-7,TRBV6-5,CASSYSRPEVWGYEQYF
TRBJ2-6,TRBV18,CASSGSDGFSGANVLTF
TRBJ2-2,TRBV28,CASSSGLTSGELFF
TRBJ2-3,TRBV6-2/TRBV6-3,CASSYKREADTQYF
TRBJ1-6,TRBV7-2,CASSLTGTNSPLHF
TRBJ2-7,TRBV3-1,CASSQDSLAGISYEQYF
TRBJ2-2,TRBV6-5,CASRPEWNTGELFF
TRBJ2-7,TRBV11-2,CASSLGGTGSRYEQYF